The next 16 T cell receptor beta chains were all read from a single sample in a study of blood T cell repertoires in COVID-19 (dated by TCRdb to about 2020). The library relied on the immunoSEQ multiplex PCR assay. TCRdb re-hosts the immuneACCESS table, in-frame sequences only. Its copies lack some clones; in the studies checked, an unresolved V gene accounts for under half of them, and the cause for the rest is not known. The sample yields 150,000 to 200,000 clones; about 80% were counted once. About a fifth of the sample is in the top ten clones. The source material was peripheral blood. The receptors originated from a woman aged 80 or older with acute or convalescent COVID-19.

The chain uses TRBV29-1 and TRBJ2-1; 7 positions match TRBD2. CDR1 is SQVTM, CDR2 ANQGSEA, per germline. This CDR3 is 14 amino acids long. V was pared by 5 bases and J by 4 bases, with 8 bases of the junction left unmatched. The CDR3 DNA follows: TGCAGCGTTCTCGGGGGGACGGGGTACAATGAGCAGTTCTTC. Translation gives CSVLGGTGYNEQFF.

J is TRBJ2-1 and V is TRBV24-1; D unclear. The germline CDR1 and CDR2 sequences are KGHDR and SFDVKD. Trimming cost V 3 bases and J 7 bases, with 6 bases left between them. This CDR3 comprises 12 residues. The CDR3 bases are TGTGCCACCAGTGATCTTCGGAATGAGCAGTTCTTC. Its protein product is CATSDLRNEQFF.

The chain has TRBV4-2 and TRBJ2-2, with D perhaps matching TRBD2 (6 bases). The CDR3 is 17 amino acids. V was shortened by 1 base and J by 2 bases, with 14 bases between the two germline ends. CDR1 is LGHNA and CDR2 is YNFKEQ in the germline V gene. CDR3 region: CASSQVQWDSNTGELFF. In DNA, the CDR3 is TGTGCCAGCAGCCAAGTTCAGTGGGACTCCAACACCGGGGAGCTGTTTTTT.

This chain's CDR3 is CAISATGDFLETQYF. The CDR3 bases are TGTGCCATCAGCGCCACAGGAGACTTCCTAGAGACCCAGTACTTC. V and J are TRBV10-3 and TRBJ2-5; D is possibly TRBD1 (5 bases). There are 15 residues in the CDR3. The ends were cut back, 6 bases at V and 4 bases at J, with 18 bases in the middle. Germline V gives CDR1 ENHRY, CDR2 SYGVKD.

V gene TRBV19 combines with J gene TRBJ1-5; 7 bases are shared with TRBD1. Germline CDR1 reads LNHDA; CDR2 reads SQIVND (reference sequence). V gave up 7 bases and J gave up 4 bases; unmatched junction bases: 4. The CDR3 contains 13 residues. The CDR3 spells CASTRQGNQPQHF. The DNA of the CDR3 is TGTGCCAGTACCAGACAGGGTAATCAGCCCCAGCATTTT.

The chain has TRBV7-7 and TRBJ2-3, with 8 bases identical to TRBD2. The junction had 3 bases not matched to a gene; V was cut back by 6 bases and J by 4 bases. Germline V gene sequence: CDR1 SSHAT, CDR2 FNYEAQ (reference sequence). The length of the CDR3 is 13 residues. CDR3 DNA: TGTGCCAGCAGTAGCGGGACTGCAGATACGCAGTATTTT. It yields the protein CASSSGTADTQYF.

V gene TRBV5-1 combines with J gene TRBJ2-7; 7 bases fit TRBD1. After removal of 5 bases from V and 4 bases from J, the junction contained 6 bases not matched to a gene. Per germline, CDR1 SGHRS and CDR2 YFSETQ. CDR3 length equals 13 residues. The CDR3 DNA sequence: TGCGCCAGCAGGGAGACAGGGTCTTACGAGCAGTACTTC. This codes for CASRETGSYEQYF.

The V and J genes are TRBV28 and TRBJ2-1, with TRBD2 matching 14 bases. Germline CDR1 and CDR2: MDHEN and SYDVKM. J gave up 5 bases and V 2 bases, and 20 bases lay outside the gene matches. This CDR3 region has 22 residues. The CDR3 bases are TGTGCCAGCAGTTTACTTACCCAGACTAGCGGGAGGGCCGCTGTGTTGAACAATGAGCAGTTCTTC. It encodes CASSLLTQTSGRAAVLNNEQFF.

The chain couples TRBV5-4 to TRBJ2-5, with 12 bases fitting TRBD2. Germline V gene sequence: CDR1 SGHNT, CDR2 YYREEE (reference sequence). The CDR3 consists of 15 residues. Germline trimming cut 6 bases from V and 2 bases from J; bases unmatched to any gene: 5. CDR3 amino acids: CASTAGLAGQETQYF. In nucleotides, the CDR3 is TGTGCCAGCACCGCCGGACTAGCGGGACAAGAGACCCAGTACTTC. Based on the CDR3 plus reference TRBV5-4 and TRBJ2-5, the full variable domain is ETGVTQSPTHLIKTRGQQVTLRCSSQSGHNTVSWYQQALGQGPQFIFQYYREEENGRGNFPPRFSGLQFPNYSSELNVNALELDDSALYLCASTAGLAGQETQYFGPGTRLLVL.

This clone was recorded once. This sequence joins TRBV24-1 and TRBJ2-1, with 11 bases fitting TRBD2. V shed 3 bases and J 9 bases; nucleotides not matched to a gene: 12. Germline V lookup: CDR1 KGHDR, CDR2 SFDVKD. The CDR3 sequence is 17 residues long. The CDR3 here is CATSDGGSGRAGAEQFF. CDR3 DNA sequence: TGTGCCACCAGTGATGGGGGTAGCGGGAGGGCCGGGGCTGAGCAGTTCTTC.

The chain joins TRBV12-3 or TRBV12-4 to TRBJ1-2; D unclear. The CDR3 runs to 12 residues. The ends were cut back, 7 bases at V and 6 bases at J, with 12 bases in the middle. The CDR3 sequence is CASTLTVNGYTF. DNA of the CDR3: TGTGCCAGCACCCTAACAGTGAATGGCTACACCTTC.

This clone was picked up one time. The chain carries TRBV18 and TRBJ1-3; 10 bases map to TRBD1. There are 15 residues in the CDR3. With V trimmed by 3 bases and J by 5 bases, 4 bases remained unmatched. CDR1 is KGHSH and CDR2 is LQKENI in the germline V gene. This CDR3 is CASSPGTGERNTIYF. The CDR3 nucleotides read TGTGCCAGCTCACCCGGGACAGGGGAAAGAAACACCATATATTTT.

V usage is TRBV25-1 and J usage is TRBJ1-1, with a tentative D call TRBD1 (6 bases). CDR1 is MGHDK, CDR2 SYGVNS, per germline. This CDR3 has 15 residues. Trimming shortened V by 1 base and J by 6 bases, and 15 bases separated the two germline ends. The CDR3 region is CASSESGGRGSEAFF. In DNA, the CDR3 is TGTGCCAGCAGTGAATCCGGAGGCAGGGGATCTGAAGCTTTCTTT.

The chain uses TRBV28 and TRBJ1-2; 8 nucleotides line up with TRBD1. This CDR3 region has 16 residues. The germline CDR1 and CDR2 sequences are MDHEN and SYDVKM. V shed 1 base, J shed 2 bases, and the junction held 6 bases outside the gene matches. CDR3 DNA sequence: TGTGCCAGCAGTTTATTAAGGCCAGGGGGCAACTATGGCTACACCTTC. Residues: CASSLLRPGGNYGYTF.

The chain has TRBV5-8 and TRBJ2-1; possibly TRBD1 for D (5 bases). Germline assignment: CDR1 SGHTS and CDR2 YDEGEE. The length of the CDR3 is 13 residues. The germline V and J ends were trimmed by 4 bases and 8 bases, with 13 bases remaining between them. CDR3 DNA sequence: TGTGCCAGCAGCGCCTTATTAGGGGATGAGCAGTTCTTC. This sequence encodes CASSALLGDEQFF. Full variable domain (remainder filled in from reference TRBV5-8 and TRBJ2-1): EAGVTQSPTHLIKTRGQQATLRCSPISGHTSVYWYQQALGLGLQFLLWYDEGEERNRGNFPPRFSGRQFPNYSSELNVNALELEDSALYLCASSALLGDEQFFGPGTRLTVL.

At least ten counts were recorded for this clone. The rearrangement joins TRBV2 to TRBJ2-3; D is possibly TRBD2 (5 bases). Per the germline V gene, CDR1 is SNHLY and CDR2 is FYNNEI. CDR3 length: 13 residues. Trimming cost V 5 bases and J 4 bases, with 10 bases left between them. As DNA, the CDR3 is TGTGCCAGCAGTCTCGGACTTCCAGATACGCAGTATTTT. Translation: CASSLGLPDTQYF.